These 20 T cell receptor beta chains were sequenced from one sample in a study of blood T cell repertoires in COVID-19. Only in-frame clones appear in the TCRdb table, and some are missing; sequencing was by immunoSEQ multiplex PCR. The data contain about 310,000 clones, more than 85% of them singletons. Sequencing was done on a sample of peripheral blood. The origin of the receptors is a man aged 70-80 years with acute or convalescent COVID-19.

This clone was observed a single time. This chain connects TRBV5-3 to TRBJ2-7, with TRBD2 matching over 10 bases. TRBV5-3 is known as an ORF, though its function is uncertain. The CDR3 has 17 residues. Trimming cost V 5 bases and J 7 bases; bases outside gene matches: 18. For the CDR3, the DNA is TGTGCCAGAAGTTCCAGCGGGAGGGCCAATAGGGCGGGGGAGCAGTACTTC. Its translation: CARSSSGRANRAGEQYF.

Details on this clone: A read error may account for a junction end that differs from germline. This sample also contains other DNA sequences that code for the same CDR3. The V gene is TRBV6-6, the J gene TRBJ1-2; D unresolved. This CDR3 is 12 amino acids long. Germline V gives CDR1 MNHNY, CDR2 SVGAGI (reference sequence). The CDR3 DNA sequence: TGCGCCAGCAGTTTAGGAGGGAATGGCTACACCTTC. Translated, it gives CASSLGGNGYTF.

The rearrangement joins TRBV10-3 to TRBJ2-1; 12 positions agree with TRBD2. The trim removed 4 bases at V and 3 bases at J, leaving 1 base unmatched. The germline CDR1 and CDR2 sequences are ENHRY and SYGVKD. The CDR3 length is 15 residues. CDR3 in amino acids: CAISASGGGYNEQFF. CDR3 sequence (DNA): TGTGCCATCAGTGCTAGCGGGGGGGGCTACAATGAGCAGTTCTTC.

The chain uses TRBV9 and TRBJ2-1, with 10 bases matching TRBD1. The junction had 5 bases not matched to a gene; V was cut back by 4 bases and J by 4 bases. The V gene's germline CDR1 is SGDLS and CDR2 YYNGEE. The CDR3 extends over 15 amino acids. The CDR3 bases are TGTGCCAGCAGCCCCAGACAGGGGGCGTACAATGAGCAGTTCTTC. This gives the protein CASSPRQGAYNEQFF.

The rearrangement links TRBV20-1 to TRBJ1-2; no definite D call. The CDR3 length is 13 residues. V was clipped by 3 bases and J by 5 bases, with 13 bases between them. Germline V lookup: CDR1 DFQATT, CDR2 SNEGSKA (reference sequence). The CDR3 reads CSASMRLNYGYTF. The CDR3 DNA reads TGCAGTGCTAGTATGAGACTGAATTATGGCTACACCTTC.

The chain uses TRBV4-3 and TRBJ2-7, with 13 positions matching TRBD2. The V and J ends lost 3 bases and 2 bases, in that order; junction bases with no gene match: 4. The germline V gene has CDR1 LGHNA and CDR2 YSLEER. CDR3 length: 16 residues. The CDR3 loop is CASSQMTSGGTYEQYF. CDR3 DNA sequence: TGCGCCAGCAGCCAGATGACTAGCGGGGGGACCTACGAGCAGTACTTC.

This chain joins TRBV7-8 and TRBJ1-1; D gene uncertain. The CDR3 sequence is 14 residues long. V shed 1 base and J shed 4 bases, with 10 bases lying between them. The germline V gene has CDR1 SGHVS and CDR2 FQNEAQ. CDR3 bases: TGTGCCAGCAGCTTAGGCAGTTCTGGCACTGAAGCTTTCTTT. Its translation is CASSLGSSGTEAFF.

This chain uses TRBV2 with TRBJ2-1; D perhaps matches TRBD2 (6 bases). Germline V gives CDR1 SNHLY, CDR2 FYNNEI. The V end was cut by 8 bases, the J end by 9 bases, with 11 bases between. CDR3 size: 11 residues. The CDR3 loop reads CASGLGGEQFF. The DNA of the CDR3 is TGTGCCAGCGGGCTGGGGGGTGAGCAGTTCTTC. The full variable domain, completed using reference TRBV2 and TRBJ2-1, is EPEVTQTPSHQVTQMGQEVILRCVPISNHLYFYWYRQILGQKVEFLVSFYNNEISEKSEIFDDQFSVERPDGSNFTLKIRSTKLEDSAMYFCASGLGGEQFFGPGTRLTVL.

This clone showed up just once. The chain uses TRBV7-6 and TRBJ1-1; 10 nucleotides align to TRBD1. The junction had 10 bases not matched to a gene; V was cut back by 1 base and J by 11 bases. Germline V lookup: CDR1 SGHVS, CDR2 FNYEAQ. There are 15 residues in the CDR3. The CDR3 DNA follows: TGTGCCAGCAGCTTAGGAGGAAGGACAGGGGGGGACGCTTTCTTT. Encoded protein: CASSLGGRTGGDAFF.

This chain joins TRBV27 and TRBJ2-3, with 11 bases aligning to TRBD1. The germline V gene has CDR1 MNHEY and CDR2 SMNVEV (reference sequence). CDR3 length: 16 residues. V dropped 5 bases and J dropped 3; count of bases not matched to a gene: 7. CDR3 DNA sequence: TGTGCCAGCAGTCAACGACGGGACAGGGGGACAGATACGCAGTATTTT. It codes for CASSQRRDRGTDTQYF.

This chain joins TRBV6-5 and TRBJ2-7, with 9 bases aligning to TRBD1. The CDR3 contains 14 residues. Germline V gives CDR1 MNHEY, CDR2 SVGAGI. J lost 2 bases, V lost 8 bases, and 7 bases had no gene match. CDR3 coding DNA: TGTGCCAGCCGCCGGGACAGGGTCGCCTACGAGCAGTACTTC. Translating gives CASRRDRVAYEQYF.

The chain recombines TRBV27 with TRBJ1-5; tentative D call: TRBD1 (5 bases). The CDR3 length is 13 residues. V was cut by 3 bases and J by 7 bases, with 10 bases left in between. CDR1 and CDR2 from the germline V gene are MNHEY and SMNVEV (reference sequence). The CDR3 region has the DNA TGTGCCAGCAGTTTGGAGGGGCAACAGCCCCAGCATTTT. Translation gives CASSLEGQQPQHF.

V is TRBV28 and J is TRBJ2-1; tentative D call: TRBD2 (6 bases). The germline V and J ends were trimmed by 3 bases and 9 bases, with 12 bases remaining between them. Germline assignment: CDR1 MDHEN and CDR2 SYDVKM. The CDR3 contains 13 residues. The CDR3: CASSFFRRGEQFF. The CDR3 DNA is TGTGCCAGCAGTTTCTTCCGGCGGGGTGAGCAGTTCTTC. Based on the CDR3 plus reference TRBV28 and TRBJ2-1, the full variable domain is DVKVTQSSRYLVKRTGEKVFLECVQDMDHENMFWYRQDPGLGLRLIYFSYDVKMKEKGDIPEGYSVSREKKERFSLILESASTNQTSMYLCASSFFRRGEQFFGPGTRLTVL.

The rearrangement joins TRBV5-4 to TRBJ2-7, with D hard to call. CDR3 size: 12 residues. Germline CDR1 reads SGHNT; CDR2 reads YYREEE (reference sequence). V lost 0 bases, J lost 3 bases, and 4 bases lay in between. The CDR3 coding sequence is TGTGCCAGCAGCTTGGACGGCTACGAGCAGTACTTC. This sequence encodes CASSLDGYEQYF.

This chain links TRBV9 with TRBJ2-1; D is ambiguous. V lost 0 bases and J 6 bases, leaving 7 bases between the germline ends. This CDR3 contains 13 residues. Germline lookup yields CDR1 SGDLS and CDR2 YYNGEE. The CDR3 spells CASSVGQANEQFF. CDR3 DNA sequence: TGTGCCAGCAGCGTAGGGCAGGCCAATGAGCAGTTCTTC.

The rearrangement joins TRBV6-5 to TRBJ1-2, with a tentative D call TRBD1 (6 bases). Germline assignment: CDR1 MNHEY and CDR2 SVGAGI. This CDR3 spans 15 amino acids. V lost 2 bases to trimming and J lost 2 bases, with 12 bases between them. The CDR3 DNA reads as TGTGCCAGCAGTTACGGGGGGGGACAAAACTATGGCTACACCTTC. Its protein is CASSYGGGQNYGYTF.

The chain joins TRBV18 to TRBJ2-3, with 7 bases fitting TRBD2. Trimming cost V 0 bases and J 3 bases; bases outside gene matches: 3. This CDR3 is 15 amino acids long. The germline V gene has CDR1 KGHSH and CDR2 LQKENI. For the CDR3, the DNA is TGTGCCAGCTCACCACCTAGCGGGTATACAGATACGCAGTATTTT. The encoded protein is CASSPPSGYTDTQYF.

The chain couples TRBV28 to TRBJ1-4; TRBD1 might be the D (6 bases). Trimming removed 1 base at V and 5 bases at J, with 14 bases between. The CDR3 is 16 amino acids. CDR1 and CDR2 from the germline V gene are MDHEN and SYDVKM. The CDR3 DNA reads as TGTGCCAGCAGTTTATCCCGGGGGGGCTTCAATGAAAAACTGTTTTTT. Its translation: CASSLSRGGFNEKLFF.

The chain recombines TRBV30 with TRBJ2-5; D is undetermined. Trimming took 5 bases from V and 1 from J, leaving 11 bases between them. The CDR3 runs to 13 residues. CDR1 and CDR2 from the germline V gene are GTSNPN and SVGIG (reference sequence). The DNA of the CDR3 is TGTGCCTGGGGAAAACTGCTCCAAGAGACCCAGTACTTC. Translated, it gives CAWGKLLQETQYF.

DNA of the CDR3: TGTGCCAGCTCACCCTCGACTGGTAACTATGGCTACACCTTC. Protein sequence: CASSPSTGNYGYTF. The chain has TRBV18 and TRBJ1-2; no definite D call. CDR3 length: 14 amino acids. Per germline, CDR1 KGHSH and CDR2 LQKENI. Trimming cost V 3 bases and J 1 base, with 9 bases left between them. The whole variable domain, remainder taken from reference TRBV18 and TRBJ1-2, is NAGVMQNPRHLVRRRGQEARLRCSPMKGHSHVYWYRQLPEEGLKFMVYLQKENIIDESGMPKERFSAEFPKEGPSILRIQQVVRGDSAAYFCASSPSTGNYGYTFGSGTRLTVV.